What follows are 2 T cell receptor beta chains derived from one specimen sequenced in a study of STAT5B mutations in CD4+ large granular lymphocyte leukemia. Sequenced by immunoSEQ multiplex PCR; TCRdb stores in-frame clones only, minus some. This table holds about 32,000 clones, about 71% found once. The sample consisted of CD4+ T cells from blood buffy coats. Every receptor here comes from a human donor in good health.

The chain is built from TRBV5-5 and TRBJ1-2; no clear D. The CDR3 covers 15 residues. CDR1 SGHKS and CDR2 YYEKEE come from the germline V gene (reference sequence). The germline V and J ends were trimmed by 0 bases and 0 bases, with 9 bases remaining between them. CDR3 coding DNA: TGTGCCAGCAGCTTGGGGGGTGACGCTAACTATGGCTACACCTTC. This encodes CASSLGGDANYGYTF.

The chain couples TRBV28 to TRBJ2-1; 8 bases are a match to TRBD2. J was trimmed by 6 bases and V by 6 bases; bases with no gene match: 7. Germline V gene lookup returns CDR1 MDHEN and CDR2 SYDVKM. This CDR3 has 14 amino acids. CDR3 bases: TGTGCCAGCAGCCCCGGGACTAGGGTCAATGAGCAGTTCTTC. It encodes CASSPGTRVNEQFF.